The present T cell receptor beta chain was sequenced within a study of T cell responses to AZD1222 COVID-19 vaccine. General study points: Increases in Spike-specific TCR breadth and depth were seen after two AZD1222 doses. Samples come after the peak T cell response, not at day 14.

Sequencing used immunoSEQ multiplex PCR; TCRdb keeps in-frame clones, though not all of them. The sample has roughly 66,000 clones, more than 75% seen once; the top ten hold around 4.8%. Details on this clone: Antigen: not known.

The sequencing here drew on peripheral blood, taken 28 days after the second dose of the MenACWY control vaccine. This TCR derives from an adult who received the MenACWY meningococcal vaccine as a control.

The DNA of the CDR3 is TGTGCCATCAGTTCGTCGGGCGAGCAGTACTTC. This sequence encodes CAISSSGEQYF. The V gene is TRBV10-3, the J gene TRBJ2-7; D gene unclear. With 5 bases removed from V and 6 bases from J, the gap between germline ends came to 8 bases. Germline CDR1 and CDR2: ENHRY and SYGVKD. The CDR3 contains 11 residues.